This TCR beta chain stems from a study of identifying expanded T cells in peripheral blood. TCRdb's table, derived via immunoSEQ multiplex PCR, lists solely in-frame clones and lacks some. There are over 90,000 clones in the sample; approximately 86% occur only once, and around 5.9% lies in the top ten. Study-wide points: Differentially abundant clones: approximately 1.3 between replicates, 15 to 17 at two to three weeks, around 19 at four. Clone count variance between approximately two-week samples rose with total template count.

No infections or other immune events were documented during collection. A word on this clone: Its matching antigen is unknown. This specimen includes other DNA sequences encoding the same CDR3.

Trimming removed 5 bases at V and 4 bases at J, with 11 bases between. Per the germline V gene, CDR1 is MNHEY and CDR2 is SMNVEV (reference sequence). This CDR3 comprises 13 residues. V gene TRBV27 combines with J gene TRBJ1-2; possibly TRBD1 for D (6 bases). The sample consisted of blood. The sequence was obtained from a person between 18 and 75 years old in good health. The CDR3 coding sequence is TGTGCCAGCAGTCTACAGGGAGGCTATGGCTACACCTTC. This gives the protein CASSLQGGYGYTF.